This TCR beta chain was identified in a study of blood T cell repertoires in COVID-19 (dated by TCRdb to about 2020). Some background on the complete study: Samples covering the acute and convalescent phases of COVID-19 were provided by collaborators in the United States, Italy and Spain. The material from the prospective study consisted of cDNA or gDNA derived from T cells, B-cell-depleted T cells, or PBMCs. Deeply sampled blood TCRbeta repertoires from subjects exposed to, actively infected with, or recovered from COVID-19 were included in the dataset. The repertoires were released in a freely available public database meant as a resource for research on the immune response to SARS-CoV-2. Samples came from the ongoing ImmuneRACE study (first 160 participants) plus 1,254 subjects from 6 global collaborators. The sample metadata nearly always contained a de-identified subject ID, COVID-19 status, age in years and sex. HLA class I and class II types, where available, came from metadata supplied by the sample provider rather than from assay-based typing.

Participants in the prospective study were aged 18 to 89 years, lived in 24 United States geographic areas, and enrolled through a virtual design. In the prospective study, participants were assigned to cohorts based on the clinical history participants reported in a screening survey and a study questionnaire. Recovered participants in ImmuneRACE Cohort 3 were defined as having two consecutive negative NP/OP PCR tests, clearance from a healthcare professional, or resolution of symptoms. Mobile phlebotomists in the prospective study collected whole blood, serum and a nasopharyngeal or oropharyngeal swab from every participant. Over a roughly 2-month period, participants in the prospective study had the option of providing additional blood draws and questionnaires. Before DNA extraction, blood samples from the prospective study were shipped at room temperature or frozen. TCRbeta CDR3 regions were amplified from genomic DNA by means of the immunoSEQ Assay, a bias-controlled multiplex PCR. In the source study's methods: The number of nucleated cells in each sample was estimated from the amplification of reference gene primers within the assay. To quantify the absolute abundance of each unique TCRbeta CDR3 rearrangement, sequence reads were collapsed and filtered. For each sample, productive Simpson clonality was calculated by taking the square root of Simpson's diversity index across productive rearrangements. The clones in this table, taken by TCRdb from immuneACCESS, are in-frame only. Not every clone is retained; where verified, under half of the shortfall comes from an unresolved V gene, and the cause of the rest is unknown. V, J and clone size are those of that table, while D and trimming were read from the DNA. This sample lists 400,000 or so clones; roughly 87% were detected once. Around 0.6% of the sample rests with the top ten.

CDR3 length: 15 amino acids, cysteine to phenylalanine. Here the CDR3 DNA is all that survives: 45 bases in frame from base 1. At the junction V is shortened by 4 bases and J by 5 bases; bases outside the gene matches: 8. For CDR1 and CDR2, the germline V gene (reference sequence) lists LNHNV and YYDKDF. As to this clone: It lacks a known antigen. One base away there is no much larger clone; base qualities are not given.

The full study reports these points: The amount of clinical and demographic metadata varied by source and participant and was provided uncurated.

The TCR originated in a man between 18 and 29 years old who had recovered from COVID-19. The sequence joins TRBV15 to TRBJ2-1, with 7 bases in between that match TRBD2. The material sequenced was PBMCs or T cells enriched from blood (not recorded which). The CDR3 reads CATSNKLGLDNEQFF. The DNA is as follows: TGTGCCACCAGCAATAAATTAGGACTAGACAATGAGCAGTTCTTC.